Below, 32 T cell receptor beta chains from the same sample are listed, as sequenced in a study of T cell responses to AZD1222 COVID-19 vaccine. Assay: immunoSEQ multiplex PCR; the TCRdb copy retains only in-frame clones and omits some. The sample contains under 300,000 clones, approximately 95% of which appear only once. Material: peripheral blood, obtained on day 0 of AZD1222 vaccination. These receptors came from an adult in good health.

The chain uses TRBV7-2 and TRBJ2-1, with no clear D. The CDR3 covers 14 residues. Trimming removed 7 bases from V and 2 bases from J, with 12 bases in between. The germline gives CDR1 SGHTA, CDR2 FQGNSA. The CDR3 sequence is CASTPGEAYNEQFF. CDR3 sequence (DNA): TGTGCCAGCACTCCTGGAGAGGCCTACAATGAGCAGTTCTTC. The whole variable domain, filled in from reference TRBV7-2 and TRBJ2-1, reads GAGVSQSPSNKVTEKGKDVELRCDPISGHTALYWYRQSLGQGLEFLIYFQGNSAPDKSGLPSDRFSAERTGGSVSTLTIQRTQQEDSAVYLCASTPGEAYNEQFFGPGTRLTVL.

The rearrangement links TRBV14 to TRBJ1-4; perhaps TRBD1 as D (6 bases). In germline, CDR1 is SGHDN, CDR2 FVKESK. Deletions cut 1 base from V and 8 bases from J, with 17 bases between. This CDR3 has 16 amino acids. The CDR3 loop reads CASSQGLPGQMEKLFF. CDR3 in DNA: TGTGCCAGCAGCCAAGGCCTACCGGGACAAATGGAAAAACTGTTTTTT.

The V and J genes are TRBV27 and TRBJ1-2; D uncertain. CDR1 and CDR2 from the germline V gene are MNHEY and SMNVEV (reference sequence). The V end was cut by 5 bases, the J end by 4 bases, with 20 bases between. This CDR3 has 16 amino acids. This chain's CDR3 is CASSPRPPSVGYGYTF. The CDR3 DNA sequence: TGTGCCAGCAGTCCGCGCCCGCCTTCAGTCGGCTATGGCTACACCTTC.

CDR3 in DNA: TGTGCCAGCAGTTCGCGGACCGGGGAGCTGTTTTTT. This gives the protein CASSSRTGELFF. The chain has TRBV6-5 and TRBJ2-2; D is ambiguous. V shed 4 bases and J shed 5 bases, with 5 bases lying between them. Germline CDR1 and CDR2: MNHEY and SVGAGI. The CDR3 runs to 12 residues.

This rearrangement joins TRBV5-6 to TRBJ2-5; TRBD1 might be the D (6 bases). Per germline, CDR1 SGHDT and CDR2 YYEEEE. CDR3 length equals 14 residues. Deletions cut 4 bases from V and 3 bases from J, with 13 bases between. The DNA for the CDR3 is TGTGCCAGCAGCATAAGGGCAGGGGAAGAGACCCAGTACTTC. Residues: CASSIRAGEETQYF.

The CDR3 coding sequence is TGTGCCAGCTCCGGGGGCCACGAAGAGACCCAGTACTTC. This sequence encodes CASSGGHEETQYF. This chain links TRBV18 with TRBJ2-5; D assignment may be TRBD1 or TRBD2 (6 bases each). CDR3 length equals 13 residues. V lost 6 bases to trimming and J lost 3 bases, with 11 bases between them. CDR1 and CDR2 (germline): KGHSH, LQKENI. Drawing the rest from reference TRBV18 and TRBJ2-5, the complete variable domain is NAGVMQNPRHLVRRRGQEARLRCSPMKGHSHVYWYRQLPEEGLKFMVYLQKENIIDESGMPKERFSAEFPKEGPSILRIQQVVRGDSAAYFCASSGGHEETQYFGPGTRLLVL.

The V and J genes are TRBV20-1 and TRBJ2-1, with D unresolved. This CDR3 comprises 9 residues. The germline gives CDR1 DFQATT, CDR2 SNEGSKA (reference sequence). The germline V and J ends were trimmed by 6 bases and 15 bases, with 12 bases remaining between them. Here the CDR3 reads CSAAPLPFF. The CDR3 DNA reads as TGCAGTGCCGCGCCCCTGCCGTTCTTC.

The chain couples TRBV18 to TRBJ1-3, with D possibly being TRBD1 (5 bases). Germline CDR1 KGHSH, CDR2 LQKENI. CDR3 length equals 17 residues. V was shortened by 9 bases and J by 1 base, with 22 bases between the two germline ends. CDR3 loop: CASVGAQLLSSGNTIYF. Here the CDR3 DNA reads TGTGCCAGTGTCGGGGCGCAGCTTCTGAGTTCTGGAAACACCATATATTTT.

CDR3 in amino acids: CASSFGRPHSGNTIYF. In DNA, the CDR3 is TGTGCCAGCAGCTTCGGCAGACCACACTCTGGAAACACCATATATTTT. The chain is built from TRBV7-2 and TRBJ1-3; D remains ambiguous. Trimming left V 3 bases short and J 0 bases short, with 12 bases between. CDR3 length equals 16 residues. The germline gives CDR1 SGHTA, CDR2 FQGNSA.

This clone was picked up one time. The chain joins TRBV2 to TRBJ2-1; TRBD2 matches 7 bases. This CDR3 region has 12 residues. Per germline, CDR1 SNHLY and CDR2 FYNNEI. The V and J ends lost 6 bases and 11 bases, in that order; junction bases with no gene match: 7. Here the CDR3 DNA reads TGTGCCAGCAGCGAAACAGCGGGACAGCAGTTCTTC. This gives the protein CASSETAGQQFF. Full variable domain (outside the CDR3, taken from reference TRBV2 and TRBJ2-1): EPEVTQTPSHQVTQMGQEVILRCVPISNHLYFYWYRQILGQKVEFLVSFYNNEISEKSEIFDDQFSVERPDGSNFTLKIRSTKLEDSAMYFCASSETAGQQFFGPGTRLTVL.

The rearrangement uses TRBV28 and TRBJ2-3, with D possibly matching TRBD1 (5 bases). V lost 6 bases and J lost 1, with 14 bases in between. This CDR3 is 15 amino acids long. Germline V gene lookup returns CDR1 MDHEN and CDR2 SYDVKM. The CDR3 nucleotides read TGTGCCAGCAGCCCTAGTCGCAGGGGCACAGATACGCAGTATTTT. It specifies CASSPSRRGTDTQYF.

The chain is built from TRBV20-1 and TRBJ2-6; the D gene is possibly TRBD1 (5 bases). The CDR3 is made up of 15 amino acids. The ends were cut back, 3 bases at V and 2 bases at J, with 11 bases in the middle. Germline V lookup: CDR1 DFQATT, CDR2 SNEGSKA (reference sequence). The CDR3 DNA is TGCAGTGCTAGTCAGGGTTCTACTGGGGCCAACGTCCTGACTTTC. Translated: CSASQGSTGANVLTF.

The chain employs TRBV10-3 and TRBJ2-5; tentatively, D is TRBD1 (6 bases). CDR1 is ENHRY and CDR2 is SYGVKD in the germline V gene. This CDR3 contains 16 residues. V was pared by 3 bases and J by 2 bases, with 16 bases between. The CDR3 here is CAISDLPPGDQETQYF. The CDR3 nucleotides are TGTGCCATCAGTGACTTACCCCCAGGGGATCAAGAGACCCAGTACTTC.

The rearrangement joins TRBV3-1 (or the pseudogene TRBV3-2) to TRBJ2-4, with TRBD1 matching 9 bases. J was trimmed by 6 bases and V by 4 bases; bases with no gene match: 4. Germline CDR1 is LGHDT and CDR2 is YNNKEL (reference sequence). The CDR3 runs 14 residues. DNA for the CDR3: TGTGCCAGCAGCCCGGACAGGGGTGGAAACATTCAGTACTTC. Amino acids: CASSPDRGGNIQYF.

The chain carries TRBV10-3 and TRBJ1-1; 7 positions agree with TRBD1. The CDR3 spans 16 residues. V gave up 0 bases and J gave up 3 bases; unmatched junction bases: 7. Germline V gene data show CDR1 as ENHRY and CDR2 as SYGVKD. The CDR3 spells CAISESPARGDTEAFF. In DNA, the CDR3 is TGTGCCATCAGTGAGTCCCCAGCCAGGGGGGACACTGAAGCTTTCTTT.

The chain couples TRBV5-1 to TRBJ2-1; maybe TRBD1 (6 bases). Germline V gene sequence: CDR1 SGHRS, CDR2 YFSETQ. The CDR3 loop spans 16 amino acids. V was cut by 3 bases and J by 0 bases, with 13 bases left in between. The CDR3 nucleotides are TGCGCCAGCAGCTGGGGGCCGGGATCCTCCTACAATGAGCAGTTCTTC. This translates into CASSWGPGSSYNEQFF.

This rearrangement joins TRBV24-1 to TRBJ2-7; 8 bases line up with TRBD1. Germline V gene data show CDR1 as KGHDR and CDR2 as SFDVKD. CDR3 length: 16 residues. Germline trimming cut 4 bases from V and 5 bases from J; bases unmatched to any gene: 12. This chain's CDR3 is CATSEARWTGIHEQYF. The CDR3 DNA reads TGTGCCACCAGTGAAGCCCGCTGGACAGGGATCCACGAGCAGTACTTC.

J is TRBJ2-4 and V is TRBV6-1; D not resolved. CDR3 size: 13 residues. Germline lookup yields CDR1 MNHNS and CDR2 SASEGT. Trimming removed 3 bases from V and 3 bases from J, with 6 bases in between. The CDR3 here is CASSEEGKNIQYF. The CDR3 nucleotides read TGTGCCAGCAGTGAGGAAGGCAAAAACATTCAGTACTTC.

V and J are TRBV10-3 and TRBJ1-1; D call uncertain. The germline CDR1 and CDR2 sequences are ENHRY and SYGVKD. V dropped 3 bases and J dropped 4 bases, with 15 bases sitting between them. The CDR3 consists of 15 residues. CDR3 sequence (DNA): TGTGCCATCAGTGACTCAGGCGACCTTCTCACTGAAGCTTTCTTT. It specifies CAISDSGDLLTEAFF.

In this sample, this clone turned up a few times. The V and J genes are TRBV6-1 and TRBJ2-1, with D possibly TRBD2 on 5 matching bases. With 0 bases removed from V and 3 bases from J, the gap between germline ends came to 12 bases. The length of the CDR3 is 16 residues. Per the germline V gene, CDR1 is MNHNS and CDR2 is SASEGT. The CDR3 sequence is CASSEAEERIYNEQFF. In nucleotides, the CDR3 is TGTGCCAGCAGTGAAGCGGAGGAGCGAATCTACAATGAGCAGTTCTTC.

The chain employs TRBV28 and TRBJ1-5; 8 bases fit TRBD1. Germline lookup yields CDR1 MDHEN and CDR2 SYDVKM. The CDR3 sequence is 17 residues long. The junction had 8 bases not matched to a gene; V was cut back by 4 bases and J by 0 bases. The CDR3 spells CASSSPRTGHSNQPQHF. CDR3 DNA: TGTGCCAGCAGTTCCCCTCGGACAGGGCATAGCAATCAGCCCCAGCATTTT.

The chain links TRBV7-2 to TRBJ2-1; weak D call: TRBD2 (6 bases). Trimming pared 1 base from V and 4 bases from J, leaving 11 bases between. Germline loops: CDR1 SGHTA, CDR2 FQGNSA. The CDR3 extends over 15 amino acids. CDR3: CASSLVRAGYNEQFF. CDR3 DNA: TGTGCCAGCAGCTTAGTCAGGGCGGGGTACAATGAGCAGTTCTTC.

The V call is TRBV28, the J call TRBJ2-7; D remains unclear. V shed 8 bases and J shed 1 base, with 6 bases lying between them. Germline loops: CDR1 MDHEN, CDR2 SYDVKM. CDR3 length equals 11 residues. The CDR3 DNA follows: TGTGCCAGCGGAAGGTCCTACGAGCAGTACTTC. As protein: CASGRSYEQYF. The complete variable domain, with remaining parts taken from reference TRBV28 and TRBJ2-7, reads DVKVTQSSRYLVKRTGEKVFLECVQDMDHENMFWYRQDPGLGLRLIYFSYDVKMKEKGDIPEGYSVSREKKERFSLILESASTNQTSMYLCASGRSYEQYFGPGTRLTVT.

This clone was counted a few times. This chain uses TRBV7-2 with TRBJ2-3, with unresolved D. Germline V gene lookup returns CDR1 SGHTA and CDR2 FQGNSA. The CDR3 contains 14 residues. The V and J ends lost 6 bases and 2 bases respectively, with 12 bases between them. In DNA form, the CDR3 reads TGTGCCAGCAGACAGAGGACGCACACAGATACGCAGTATTTT. It codes for CASRQRTHTDTQYF.

The chain links TRBV9 to TRBJ2-1, with D possibly called TRBD1 or TRBD2 (6 bases each). The V gene's germline CDR1 is SGDLS and CDR2 YYNGEE. The CDR3 sequence is 15 residues long. The ends were cut back, 4 bases at V and 6 bases at J, with 17 bases in the middle. The DNA of the CDR3 is TGTGCCAGCAGCCCATCCTCGGGGGCGCCCAATGAGCAGTTCTTC. It specifies CASSPSSGAPNEQFF.

V is TRBV2 and J is TRBJ2-3; perhaps TRBD1 as D (6 bases). V lost 9 bases, J lost 0 bases, and 19 bases lay in between. The CDR3 loop spans 16 amino acids. Germline-derived CDR1 and CDR2 are SNHLY and FYNNEI. In DNA, the CDR3 is TGTGCCAGTATAAACCTCATGACAGGTAGCACAGATACGCAGTATTTT. This gives the protein CASINLMTGSTDTQYF.

This clone was counted only a few times. The genes are TRBV4-2 and TRBJ2-6, with unresolved D. This CDR3 region has 16 residues. V was shortened by 4 bases and J by 0 bases, with 10 bases between the two germline ends. Germline-derived CDR1 and CDR2 are LGHNA and YNFKEQ. The CDR3 spells CASSLDGDSGANVLTF. The CDR3 DNA reads as TGTGCCAGCAGCCTCGACGGTGACTCTGGGGCCAACGTCCTGACTTTC.

The table lists this clone with a count of one. The V and J genes are TRBV7-8 and TRBJ1-3, with TRBD1 as a possible D gene (6 bases). Germline V gene lookup returns CDR1 SGHVS and CDR2 FQNEAQ. V lost 5 bases, J lost 0 bases, and 14 bases lay in between. This CDR3 has 16 amino acids. In DNA, the CDR3 is TGTGCCAGCAGCCTTGAAGGGGGGATCTCTGGAAACACCATATATTTT. It specifies CASSLEGGISGNTIYF.

The chain uses TRBV3-1 (or the pseudogene TRBV3-2) and TRBJ2-7; 12 bases line up with TRBD1. CDR1 and CDR2 (germline): LGHDT, YNNKEL (reference sequence). The ends lost 1 base at V and 12 bases at J; junction bases unmatched: 4. The CDR3 runs 13 residues. CDR3 in amino acids: CASSQGDRGPGYF. CDR3 bases: TGTGCCAGCAGCCAAGGGGACAGGGGGCCCGGGTACTTC.

The V call is TRBV21-1, the J call TRBJ1-3; the DNA was not compared with TRBD1, the D call given in the table. TRBV21-1 is shown as a pseudogene. CDR3 size: 15 residues. The CDR3 DNA sequence: TGTGCCAGCAGCAAAGGACAGGGGCGCGGAAACACCATATATTTT. It yields the protein CASSKGQGRGNTIYF.

V is TRBV28 and J is TRBJ1-2, with 11 bases matching TRBD1. With V trimmed by 5 bases and J by 1 base, 6 bases remained unmatched. This CDR3 is built from 16 residues. Germline V gives CDR1 MDHEN, CDR2 SYDVKM. The CDR3 here is CASSPMGQGDNYGYTF. As DNA, the CDR3 is TGTGCCAGCAGTCCGATGGGACAGGGGGATAACTATGGCTACACCTTC.

This chain joins TRBV5-4 and TRBJ2-5; 7 nucleotides align to TRBD1. V lost 4 bases, J lost 5 bases, and 14 bases stayed unmatched. This CDR3 is 16 amino acids long. Germline V gene lookup returns CDR1 SGHNT and CDR2 YYREEE (reference sequence). The CDR3 DNA follows: TGTGCCAGCAGCCTTTTCGACAGGGCCGTATGGGAGACCCAGTACTTC. Translated: CASSLFDRAVWETQYF.